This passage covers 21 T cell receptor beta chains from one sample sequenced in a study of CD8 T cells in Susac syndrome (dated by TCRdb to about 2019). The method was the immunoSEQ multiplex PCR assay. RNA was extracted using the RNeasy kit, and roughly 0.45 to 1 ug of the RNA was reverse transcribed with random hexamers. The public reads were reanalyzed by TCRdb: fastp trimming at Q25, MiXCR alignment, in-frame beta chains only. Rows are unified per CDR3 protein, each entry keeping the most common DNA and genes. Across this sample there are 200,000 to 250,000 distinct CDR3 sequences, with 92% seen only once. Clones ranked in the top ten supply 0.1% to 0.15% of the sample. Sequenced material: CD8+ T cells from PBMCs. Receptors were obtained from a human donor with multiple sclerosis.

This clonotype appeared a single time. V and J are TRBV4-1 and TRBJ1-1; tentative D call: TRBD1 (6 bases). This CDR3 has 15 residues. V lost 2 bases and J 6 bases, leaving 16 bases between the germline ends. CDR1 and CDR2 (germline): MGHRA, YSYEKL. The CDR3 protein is CASSQSDRWLPEAFF. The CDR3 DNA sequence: TGCGCCAGCAGCCAATCCGACAGGTGGTTACCTGAAGCTTTCTTT.

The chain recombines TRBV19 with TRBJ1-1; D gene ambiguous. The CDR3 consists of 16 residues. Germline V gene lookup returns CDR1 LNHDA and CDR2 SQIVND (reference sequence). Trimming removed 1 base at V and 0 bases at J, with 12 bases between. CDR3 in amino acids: CASSIGRGQMNTEAFF. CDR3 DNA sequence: TGTGCCAGTAGTATAGGCCGTGGTCAGATGAACACTGAAGCTTTCTTT.

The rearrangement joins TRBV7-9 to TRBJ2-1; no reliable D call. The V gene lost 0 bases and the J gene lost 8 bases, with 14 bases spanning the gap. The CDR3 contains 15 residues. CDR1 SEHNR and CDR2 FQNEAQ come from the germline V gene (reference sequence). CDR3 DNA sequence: TGTGCCAGCAGCTTAGCGGTTAGAGGCCTGGATGAGCAGTTCTTC. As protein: CASSLAVRGLDEQFF.

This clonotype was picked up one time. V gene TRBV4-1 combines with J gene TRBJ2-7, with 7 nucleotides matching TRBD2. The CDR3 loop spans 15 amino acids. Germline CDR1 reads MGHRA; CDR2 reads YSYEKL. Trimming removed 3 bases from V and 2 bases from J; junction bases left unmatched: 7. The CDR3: CASSQFLAETYEQYF. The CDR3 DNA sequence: TGCGCCAGCAGCCAGTTTCTAGCGGAAACCTACGAGCAGTACTTC.

The CDR3 DNA sequence: TGTGCCAGCAGCCGGGGGCTAGCGGGAGTCGAGCAGTACTTC. Translating it yields CASSRGLAGVEQYF. V gene TRBV5-4 combines with J gene TRBJ2-7; 10 nucleotides align to TRBD2. The germline gives CDR1 SGHNT, CDR2 YYREEE (reference sequence). The ends lost 4 bases at V and 6 bases at J; junction bases unmatched: 7. The CDR3 length is 14 residues.

The CDR3 region has the DNA TGTGCCAGCAGCTCCTCGGACAGGGGCACAGATACGCAGTATTTT. It codes for CASSSSDRGTDTQYF. This chain connects TRBV13 to TRBJ2-3, with TRBD1 matching 8 bases. Trimming cost V 4 bases and J 1 base; bases outside gene matches: 4. Germline V gives CDR1 PRHDT, CDR2 FYEKMQ (reference sequence). There are 15 residues in the CDR3.

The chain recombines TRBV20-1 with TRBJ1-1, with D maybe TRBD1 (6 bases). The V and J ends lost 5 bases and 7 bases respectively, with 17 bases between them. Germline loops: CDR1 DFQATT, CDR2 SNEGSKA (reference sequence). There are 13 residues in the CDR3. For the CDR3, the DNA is TGCAGTGCTTCAACTGGGACACGGCTTGAAGCTTTCTTT. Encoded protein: CSASTGTRLEAFF.

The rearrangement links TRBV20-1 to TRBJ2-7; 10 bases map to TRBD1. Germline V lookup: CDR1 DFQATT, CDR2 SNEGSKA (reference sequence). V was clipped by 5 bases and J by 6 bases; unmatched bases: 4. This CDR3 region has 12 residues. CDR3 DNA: TGCAGTGCTCGGGACAGGGGTTCCGAGCAGTACTTC. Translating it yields CSARDRGSEQYF.

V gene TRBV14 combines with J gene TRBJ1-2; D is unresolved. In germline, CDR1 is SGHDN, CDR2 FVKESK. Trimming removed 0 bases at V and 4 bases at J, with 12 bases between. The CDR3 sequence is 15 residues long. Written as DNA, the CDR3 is TGTGCCAGCAGCCAAGAGGGAGTTTCGCCCTATGGCTACACCTTC. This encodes CASSQEGVSPYGYTF.

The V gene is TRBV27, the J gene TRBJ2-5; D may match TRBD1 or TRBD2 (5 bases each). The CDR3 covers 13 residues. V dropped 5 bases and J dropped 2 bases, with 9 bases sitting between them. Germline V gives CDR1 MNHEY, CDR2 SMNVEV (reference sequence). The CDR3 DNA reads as TGTGCCAGCAGTATGGGGGTACAAGAGACCCAGTACTTC. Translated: CASSMGVQETQYF.

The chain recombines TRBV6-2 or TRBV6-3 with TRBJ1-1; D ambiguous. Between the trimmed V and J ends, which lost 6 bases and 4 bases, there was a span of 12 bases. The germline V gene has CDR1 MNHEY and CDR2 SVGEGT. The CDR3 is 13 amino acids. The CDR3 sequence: CASSSGPFTEAFF. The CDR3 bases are TGTGCCAGCAGCTCCGGACCCTTCACTGAAGCTTTCTTT.

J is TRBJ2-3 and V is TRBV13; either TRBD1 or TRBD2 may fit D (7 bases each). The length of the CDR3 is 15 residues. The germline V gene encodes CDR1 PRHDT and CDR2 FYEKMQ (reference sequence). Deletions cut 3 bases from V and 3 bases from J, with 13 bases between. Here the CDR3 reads CASSLRQGGTDTQYF. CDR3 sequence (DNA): TGTGCCAGCAGCTTGCGCCAGGGGGGGACAGATACGCAGTATTTT.

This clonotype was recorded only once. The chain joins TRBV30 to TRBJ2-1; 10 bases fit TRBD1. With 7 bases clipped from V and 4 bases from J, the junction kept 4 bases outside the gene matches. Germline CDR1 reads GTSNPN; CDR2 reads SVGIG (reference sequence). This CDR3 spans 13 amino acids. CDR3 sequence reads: CASGTGAYNEQFF. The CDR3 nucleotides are TGTGCCTCTGGGACAGGGGCGTACAATGAGCAGTTCTTC. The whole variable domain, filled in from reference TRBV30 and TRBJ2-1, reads SQTIHQWPATLVQPVGSPLSLECTVEGTSNPNLYWYRQAAGRGLQLLFYSVGIGQISSEVPQNLSASRPQDRQFILSSKKLLLSDSGFYLCASGTGAYNEQFFGPGTRLTVL.

The CDR3 bases are TGCAGTGCTGGGGGGACAGGGGGCGCAGAGACCCAGTACTTC. As protein: CSAGGTGGAETQYF. The chain has TRBV20-1 and TRBJ2-5, with 12 bases lining up with TRBD1. With V trimmed by 5 bases and J by 4 bases, 5 bases remained unmatched. The germline V gene encodes CDR1 DFQATT and CDR2 SNEGSKA (reference sequence). The CDR3 spans 14 residues.

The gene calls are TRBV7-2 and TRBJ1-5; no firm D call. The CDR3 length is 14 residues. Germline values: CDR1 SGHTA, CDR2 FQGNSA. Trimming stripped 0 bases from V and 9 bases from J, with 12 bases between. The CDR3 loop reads CASSLAEGMMPQHF. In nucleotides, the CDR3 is TGTGCCAGCAGCTTAGCGGAGGGAATGATGCCCCAGCATTTT.

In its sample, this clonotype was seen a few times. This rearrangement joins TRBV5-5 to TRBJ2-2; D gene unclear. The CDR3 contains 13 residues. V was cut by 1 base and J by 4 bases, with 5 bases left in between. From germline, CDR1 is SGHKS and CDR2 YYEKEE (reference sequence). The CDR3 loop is CASSLPITGELFF. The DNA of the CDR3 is TGTGCCAGCAGCTTGCCCATCACCGGGGAGCTGTTTTTT.

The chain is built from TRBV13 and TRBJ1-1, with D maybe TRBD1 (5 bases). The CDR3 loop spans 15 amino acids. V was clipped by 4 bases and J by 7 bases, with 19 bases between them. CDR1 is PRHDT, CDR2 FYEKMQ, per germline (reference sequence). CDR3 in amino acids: CASSWGKPGVLEAFF. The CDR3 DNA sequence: TGTGCCAGCAGCTGGGGAAAACCGGGGGTCCTTGAAGCTTTCTTT.

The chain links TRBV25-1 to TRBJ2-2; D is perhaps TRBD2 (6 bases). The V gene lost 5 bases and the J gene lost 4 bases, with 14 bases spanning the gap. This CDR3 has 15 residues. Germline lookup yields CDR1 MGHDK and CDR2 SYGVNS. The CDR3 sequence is CASSPRRGGTGELFF. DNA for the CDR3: TGTGCCAGCAGTCCCCGGAGGGGAGGCACCGGGGAGCTGTTTTTT.

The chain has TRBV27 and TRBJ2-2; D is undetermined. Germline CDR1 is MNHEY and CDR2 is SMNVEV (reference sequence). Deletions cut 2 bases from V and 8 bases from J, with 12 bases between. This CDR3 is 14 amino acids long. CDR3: CASSLGPTIGELFF. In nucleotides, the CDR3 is TGTGCCAGCAGTTTAGGACCCACGATAGGGGAGCTGTTTTTT.

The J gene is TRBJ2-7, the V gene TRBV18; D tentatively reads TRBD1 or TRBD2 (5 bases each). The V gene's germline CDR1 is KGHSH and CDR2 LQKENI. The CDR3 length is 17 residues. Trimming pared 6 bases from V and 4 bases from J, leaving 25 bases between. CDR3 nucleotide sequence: TGTGCCAGCTCGCCCGAGGCCGGGACCGTTCTGGGATACGAGCAGTACTTC. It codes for CASSPEAGTVLGYEQYF.

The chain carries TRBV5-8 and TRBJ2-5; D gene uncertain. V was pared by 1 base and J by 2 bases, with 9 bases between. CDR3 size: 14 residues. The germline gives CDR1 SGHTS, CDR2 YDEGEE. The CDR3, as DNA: TGTGCCAGCAGCTTGATGGGTGGGCAAGAGACCCAGTACTTC. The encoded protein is CASSLMGGQETQYF.